The source of this TCR beta chain is a study of blood T cell repertoires in COVID-19. Repertoires were generated with immunoSEQ multiplex PCR, while TCRdb's copy carries only in-frame clones and drops some. The table has about 240,000 clones, approximately 90% seen once. V shed 2 bases and J 5 bases; nucleotides not matched to a gene: 10. Germline V gene data show CDR1 as MNHEY and CDR2 as SVGEGT. The CDR3 totals 17 residues. Across 20 to 25 US areas, participants ranged in age from roughly 18 to 95 years. The chain couples TRBV6-2 or TRBV6-3 to TRBJ2-5; the match to TRBD2 covers 11 bases. The sample consisted of PBMCs or T cells enriched from blood (not recorded which). The receptor comes from a woman in her 30s who had recovered from COVID-19. CDR3 sequence: CASSYPRVAGGVETQYF. DNA of the CDR3: TGTGCCAGCAGTTACCCCCGAGTAGCGGGAGGGGTTGAGACCCAGTACTTC.